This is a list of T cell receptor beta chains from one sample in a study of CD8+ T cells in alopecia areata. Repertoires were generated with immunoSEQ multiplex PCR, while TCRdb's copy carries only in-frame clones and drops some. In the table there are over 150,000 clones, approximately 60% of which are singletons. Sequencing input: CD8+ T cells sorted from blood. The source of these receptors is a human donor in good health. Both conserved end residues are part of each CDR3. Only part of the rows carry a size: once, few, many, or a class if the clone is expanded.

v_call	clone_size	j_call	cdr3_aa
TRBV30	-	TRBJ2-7	CAWTHGTYEQYF
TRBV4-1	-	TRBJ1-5	CASSQDPYSNQPQHF
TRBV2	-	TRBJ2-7	CASSDGPAENEQYF
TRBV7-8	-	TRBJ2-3	CASRRGTGGDTQYF
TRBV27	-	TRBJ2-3	CASSLSILAGFDTQYF
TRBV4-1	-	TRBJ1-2	CASSQDPDGYTF
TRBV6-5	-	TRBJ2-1	CASSPTTNEQFF
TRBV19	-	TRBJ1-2	CASGLGRNYGYTF
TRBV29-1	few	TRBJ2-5	CSVEGQGDLWTQYF
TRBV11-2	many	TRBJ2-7	CASSLGNGIYEQYF
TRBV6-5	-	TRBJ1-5	CASSPDMNSNQPQHF
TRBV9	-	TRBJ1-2	CASSHSRRAGENYGYTF
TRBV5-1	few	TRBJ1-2	CASRESGTGSSGYGYTF
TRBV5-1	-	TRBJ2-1	CASSLDWGGYNEQFF
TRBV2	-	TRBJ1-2	CASSEGKENPLIGYTF
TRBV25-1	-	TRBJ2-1	CASTPTGQIYNEQFF
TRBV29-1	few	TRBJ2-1	CSAYVRSNEQFF
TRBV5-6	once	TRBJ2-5	CASSLGAGSRTQYF
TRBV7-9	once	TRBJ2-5	CASSFGPSQETQYF
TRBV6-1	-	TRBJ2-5	CASMPGVAEKETQYF
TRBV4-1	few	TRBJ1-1	CASSLERVDEAFF
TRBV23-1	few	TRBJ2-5	CASSQSGQDPKWTQYF
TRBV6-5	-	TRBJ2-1	CASSPGTYNEQFF
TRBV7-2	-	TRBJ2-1	CASSLGGGPYNEQFF
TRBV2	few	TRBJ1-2	CASSDRDWTYYGYTF
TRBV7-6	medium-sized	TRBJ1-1	CASSVDMNTEAFF
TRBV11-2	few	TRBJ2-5	CASSFRETQYF
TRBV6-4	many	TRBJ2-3	CASSDSSGGATDTQYF
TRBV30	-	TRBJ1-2	CAWSVEANYGYTF
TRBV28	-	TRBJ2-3	CASSPSGGVKDTQYF
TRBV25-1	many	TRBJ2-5	CASSTGTSGQETQYF
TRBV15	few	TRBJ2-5	CATSRRAGGPMETQYF
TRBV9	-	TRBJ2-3	CASSVWDTDTDTQYF
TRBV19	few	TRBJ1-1	CASSMSRTNTEAFF
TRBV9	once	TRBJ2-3	CASSVEGEVSTDTQYF
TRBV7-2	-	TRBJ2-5	CASREGGAWETQYF
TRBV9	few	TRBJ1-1	CASSPGGGDVEAFF
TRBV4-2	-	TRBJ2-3	CASSLTAGKADTQYF
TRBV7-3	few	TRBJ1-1	CASSLGVGLNTEAFF
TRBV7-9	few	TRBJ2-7	CASTGLTGVNEQYF
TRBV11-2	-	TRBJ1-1	CASSFLGQGAFF
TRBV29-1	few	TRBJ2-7	CSVAGTGWEQYF
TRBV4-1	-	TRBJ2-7	CASSSRQGGEQYF
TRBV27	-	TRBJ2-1	CASSPQGNEQFF
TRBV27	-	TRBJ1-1	CASSPAGQGRTEAFF
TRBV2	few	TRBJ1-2	CASRPGQEAYGYTF
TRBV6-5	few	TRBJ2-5	CASIGDVGETQYF
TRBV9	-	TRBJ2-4	CASSADRSKNIQYF
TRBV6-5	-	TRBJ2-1	CASSPGTEQFF
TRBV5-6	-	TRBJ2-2	CASSLGRATGELFF
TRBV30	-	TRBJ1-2	CALAKGVDGYTF
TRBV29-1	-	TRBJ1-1	CSVGGTGFVGTEAFF
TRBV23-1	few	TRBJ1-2	CASSSTSNYGYTF